These 18 T cell receptor beta chains were sequenced from one sample in a study of siplizumab effects on memory and regulatory T cells. The table came from immunoSEQ multiplex PCR; TCRdb's copy has only in-frame clones and leaves some out. The top ten clones hold 1.7% of a sample with about 69,000 clones, approximately 89% of them seen once. Sequenced material: Tregs sorted from blood. The receptors were gathered from a human donor in good health.

The count of this clone is one. The chain employs TRBV6-5 and TRBJ1-2; TRBD1 agrees at 10 bases. The J segment lost 3 bases and the V segment lost 6 bases, leaving 4 bases of the junction unmatched. The CDR3 sequence is 14 residues long. Germline lookup yields CDR1 MNHEY and CDR2 SVGAGI. As DNA, the CDR3 is TGTGCCAGCAGGTCCGGGACAGGGGACTATGGCTACACCTTC. It is translated as CASRSGTGDYGYTF.

V usage is TRBV27 and J usage is TRBJ2-1; TRBD2 matches at 12 bases. The CDR3 is 17 amino acids. J was trimmed by 0 bases and V by 4 bases; bases with no gene match: 4. Germline V gene sequence: CDR1 MNHEY, CDR2 SMNVEV (reference sequence). Written as DNA, the CDR3 is TGTGCCAGCAGTTCCCGGACTAGCGGGATCTCCTACAATGAGCAGTTCTTC. Translation: CASSSRTSGISYNEQFF.

The V and J genes are TRBV9 and TRBJ2-2, with D possibly TRBD2 on 6 matching bases. This CDR3 is 16 amino acids long. CDR1 SGDLS and CDR2 YYNGEE come from the germline V gene. The V end lost 6 bases, the J end lost 2 bases, and 17 bases lay between the germline ends. CDR3 residues: CASIFRGSPNTGELFF. The CDR3 DNA sequence: TGTGCCAGCATCTTTCGGGGGTCACCTAACACCGGGGAGCTGTTTTTT.

As concerns this clone: The identical CDR3 is also encoded by other nucleotide sequences in the sample. The genes are TRBV6-6 and TRBJ2-1, with D unresolved. Trimming removed 2 bases at V and 5 bases at J, with 4 bases between. CDR1 and CDR2 from the germline V gene are MNHNY and SVGAGI (reference sequence). The CDR3 runs to 12 residues. The CDR3 DNA reads TGTGCCAGCAGTTACATTAACAATGAGCAGTTCTTC. It encodes CASSYINNEQFF.

The J gene is TRBJ1-2, the V gene TRBV5-6, with no clear D. The CDR3 runs 16 residues. Trimming stripped 1 base from V and 0 bases from J, with 13 bases between. Germline loops: CDR1 SGHDT, CDR2 YYEEEE. The CDR3, as DNA: TGTGCCAGCAGCTTGAAGTTGGGCAGTCCTAACTATGGCTACACCTTC. Protein: CASSLKLGSPNYGYTF.

The chain joins TRBV19 to TRBJ1-2; no clear D gene. The CDR3 extends over 15 amino acids. The V gene lost 2 bases and the J gene lost 6 bases, with 16 bases spanning the gap. Germline values: CDR1 LNHDA, CDR2 SQIVND (reference sequence). CDR3 DNA: TGTGCCAGTAGTATACCCGGCGGGGTACTCAATGGCTACACCTTC. Translated: CASSIPGGVLNGYTF.

Written as DNA, the CDR3 is TGTGCCAGCAGACGGAGTGGTAGCAATCAGCCCCAGCATTTT. Amino acids: CASRRSGSNQPQHF. The chain links TRBV6-1 to TRBJ1-5; D is uncertain. The CDR3 runs 14 residues. The germline V gene encodes CDR1 MNHNS and CDR2 SASEGT. The ends were cut back, 6 bases at V and 0 bases at J, with 9 bases in the middle.

The chain uses TRBV7-2 and TRBJ1-2; TRBD1 aligns across 8 bases. This CDR3 comprises 13 residues. Germline CDR1 is SGHTA and CDR2 is FQGNSA. Trimming took 5 bases from V and 3 from J; bases not matched to a gene: 2. The CDR3 sequence is CASSADRDYGYTF. CDR3 bases: TGTGCCAGCAGCGCGGACAGGGACTATGGCTACACCTTC.

This chain links TRBV14 with TRBJ1-3, with D possibly being TRBD1 (6 bases). Looked up from germline, CDR1 is SGHDN and CDR2 is FVKESK. Trimming cost V 1 base and J 5 bases, with 12 bases left between them. The CDR3 is 15 residues long. CDR3 region: CASSQVRQGRNTIYF. The DNA for the CDR3 is TGTGCCAGCAGCCAAGTTCGCCAGGGGCGAAACACCATATATTTT.

This clone was observed a single time. The chain carries TRBV29-1 and TRBJ2-5, with 9 bases lining up with TRBD1. V was pared by 6 bases and J by 4 bases, with 3 bases of the junction left unmatched. Germline loops: CDR1 SQVTM, CDR2 ANQGSEA. This CDR3 is built from 12 residues. CDR3 region: CSVTGGGETQYF. CDR3 nucleotides: TGCAGCGTCACAGGGGGCGGAGAGACCCAGTACTTC.

The CDR3 sequence is CASSFYRGSYEQYF. CDR3 DNA sequence: TGTGCCAGCAGCTTTTACAGGGGATCCTACGAGCAGTACTTC. The rearrangement uses TRBV7-2 and TRBJ2-7; 7 nucleotides align to TRBD1. Trimming took 3 bases from V and 1 from J; bases not matched to a gene: 3. This CDR3 is built from 14 residues. Germline V gives CDR1 SGHTA, CDR2 FQGNSA.

The rearrangement uses TRBV4-1 and TRBJ1-3; no definite D call. Deletions cut 0 bases from V and 7 bases from J, with 13 bases between. CDR1 is MGHRA, CDR2 YSYEKL, per germline. CDR3 size: 15 residues. The CDR3 region is CASSQERSIRNTIYF. Written as DNA, the CDR3 is TGCGCCAGCAGCCAAGAGCGGAGTATAAGGAACACCATATATTTT.

This rearrangement joins TRBV27 to TRBJ2-5, with D unresolved. Trimming pared 4 bases from V and 0 bases from J, leaving 6 bases between. Germline V lookup: CDR1 MNHEY, CDR2 SMNVEV (reference sequence). CDR3 size: 13 residues. The CDR3 loop reads CASSWSNQETQYF. The CDR3 region has the DNA TGTGCCAGCAGTTGGAGTAACCAAGAGACCCAGTACTTC.

This clone was found a few times. V is TRBV28 and J is TRBJ1-5; D uncertain. Trimming pared 6 bases from V and 2 bases from J, leaving 11 bases between. This CDR3 contains 14 residues. Germline V gene data show CDR1 as MDHEN and CDR2 as SYDVKM. The CDR3 nucleotides are TGTGCCAGCAGGGGAACGGTGGGCAATCAGCCCCAGCATTTT. Its translation is CASRGTVGNQPQHF. Full variable domain (missing parts from reference TRBV28 and TRBJ1-5): DVKVTQSSRYLVKRTGEKVFLECVQDMDHENMFWYRQDPGLGLRLIYFSYDVKMKEKGDIPEGYSVSREKKERFSLILESASTNQTSMYLCASRGTVGNQPQHFGDGTRLSIL.

This chain uses TRBV7-8 with TRBJ2-3, with 14 bases fitting TRBD2. CDR1 is SGHVS and CDR2 is FQNEAQ in the germline V gene. V lost 4 bases to trimming and J lost 12 bases; unmatched junction nucleotides: 12. This CDR3 is 16 amino acids long. The DNA for the CDR3 is TGTGCCAGCAGCTCACCTCCGGGACTAGCGGGAGAGGAACAGTATTTT. Translating gives CASSSPPGLAGEEQYF.

The CDR3 sequence is CASSPRGDGGYSGANVLTF. The CDR3 bases are TGTGCCAGCAGCCCCCGGGGCGATGGAGGATACTCTGGGGCCAACGTCCTGACTTTC. The chain is built from TRBV4-2 and TRBJ2-6; D may be TRBD1 or TRBD2 (5 bases each). V was cut by 4 bases and J by 0 bases, with 19 bases left in between. CDR1 is LGHNA and CDR2 is YNFKEQ in the germline V gene. This CDR3 has 19 amino acids.

The sample holds a few counts of this clone. The V and J genes are TRBV6-6 and TRBJ2-3, with 8 bases lining up with TRBD1. In germline, CDR1 is MNHNY, CDR2 SVGAGI (reference sequence). V trimming: 5 bases; J trimming: 3 bases; junction bases outside the gene matches: 4. This CDR3 has 14 amino acids. The CDR3 sequence is CASSLGQGTDTQYF. CDR3 nucleotides: TGTGCCAGCAGTCTCGGACAGGGAACAGATACGCAGTATTTT.

The V and J genes are TRBV7-3 and TRBJ2-1; tentative D call: TRBD1 (6 bases). Germline CDR1 and CDR2: SGHTA and FQGTGA. The germline V and J ends were trimmed by 1 base and 2 bases, with 9 bases remaining between them. This CDR3 spans 15 amino acids. CDR3 coding DNA: TGTGCCAGCAGCTTAATCCGGACAGCCTACAATGAGCAGTTCTTC. Protein product: CASSLIRTAYNEQFF.